The 32 T cell receptor beta chains in this list originate from one sample, sequenced in a study of control samples from healthy donors and cancer patients. Data came from immunoSEQ multiplex PCR; TCRdb stores just in-frame clones and leaves some out. The table shows around 89,000 clones, with around 80% occurring only once. Sequenced material: blood. These TCRs come from a woman aged 55-69 years in good health.

The sample holds one count of this clone. The CDR3 sequence: CASSSNPGQGGYEQYF. DNA of the CDR3: TGTGCCAGCAGCTCCAATCCGGGACAGGGAGGTTACGAGCAGTACTTC. The rearrangement links TRBV5-4 to TRBJ2-7, with 9 nucleotides matching TRBD1. The CDR3 is made up of 16 amino acids. The V and J ends lost 3 bases and 4 bases, in that order; junction bases with no gene match: 11. The germline V gene encodes CDR1 SGHNT and CDR2 YYREEE (reference sequence).

This clone appeared a single time. The chain joins TRBV3-1 (or the pseudogene TRBV3-2) to TRBJ2-3, with 9 bases identical to TRBD2. V lost 3 bases, J lost 0 bases, and 16 bases stayed unmatched. Germline loops: CDR1 LGHDT, CDR2 YNNKEL (reference sequence). The CDR3 runs to 20 residues. CDR3 in DNA: TGTGCCAGCAGCCAGCGGGGGTTTGCGGGAGGGGGAATTAGCACAGATACGCAGTATTTT. It specifies CASSQRGFAGGGISTDTQYF.

The V and J genes are TRBV10-3 and TRBJ2-1; 11 bases fit TRBD2. CDR1 is ENHRY, CDR2 SYGVKD, per germline. The V segment lost 8 bases and the J segment 8 bases; nucleotides outside the gene matches: 14. The CDR3 length is 16 residues. CDR3 DNA sequence: TGTGCCATCCCCCCCGTTAGCGGGGGGGCAGGATATGAGCAGTTCTTC. Amino acid sequence: CAIPPVSGGAGYEQFF.

The gene calls are TRBV27 and TRBJ1-6, with D unclear. This CDR3 contains 14 residues. Trimming left V 6 bases short and J 0 bases short, with 6 bases between. Germline V lookup: CDR1 MNHEY, CDR2 SMNVEV (reference sequence). CDR3 amino acids: CASSQGSYNSPLHF. The CDR3 coding sequence is TGTGCCAGCAGCCAAGGCTCCTATAATTCACCCCTCCACTTT.

The rearrangement links TRBV5-8 to TRBJ1-1, with D unresolved. The V gene's germline CDR1 is SGHTS and CDR2 YDEGEE. CDR3 size: 16 residues. Trimming took off 3 bases at V and 0 bases at J, with 15 bases between the two ends. The DNA for the CDR3 is TGTGCCAGCAGCTGGCGAATCTACAGCATGAACACTGAAGCTTTCTTT. It translates to CASSWRIYSMNTEAFF.

The J gene is TRBJ2-5, the V gene TRBV4-2; D may match TRBD1 or TRBD2 (5 bases each). Looked up from germline, CDR1 is LGHNA and CDR2 is YNFKEQ. V lost 4 bases, J lost 2 bases, and 11 bases lay in between. The CDR3 is 14 residues long. CDR3 residues: CASSPGTPQETQYF. The CDR3 region has the DNA TGTGCCAGCAGCCCTGGGACGCCTCAAGAGACCCAGTACTTC.

The gene calls are TRBV6-6 and TRBJ2-7; 7 nucleotides match TRBD2. Germline-derived CDR1 and CDR2 are MNHNY and SVGAGI (reference sequence). With 6 bases clipped from V and 4 bases from J, the junction kept 6 bases outside the gene matches. The length of the CDR3 is 13 residues. CDR3 in DNA: TGTGCCAGCAGACGTGGACTAGGGTACGAGCAGTACTTC. Protein sequence: CASRRGLGYEQYF.

The chain joins TRBV18 to TRBJ2-3; the match to TRBD1 covers 8 bases. J was trimmed by 3 bases and V by 1 base; bases with no gene match: 9. This CDR3 region has 17 residues. In germline, CDR1 is KGHSH, CDR2 LQKENI. In DNA form, the CDR3 reads TGTGCCAGCTCACCACGGACAGGGCAAAAGAGTACAGATACGCAGTATTTT. Its protein is CASSPRTGQKSTDTQYF.

The chain has TRBV18 and TRBJ1-1; 12 nucleotides match TRBD1. Germline V gene sequence: CDR1 KGHSH, CDR2 LQKENI. V lost 3 bases, J lost 3 bases, and 5 bases stayed unmatched. The CDR3 runs to 16 residues. CDR3 sequence (DNA): TGTGCCAGCTCACCCGGGACAGGGGGCATGGACACTGAAGCTTTCTTT. As protein: CASSPGTGGMDTEAFF.

Remarks on this clone: One end of the junction does not line up with germline, which may come from a read error. The chain is built from TRBV2 and TRBJ2-1; D is tentatively TRBD1 or TRBD2 (6 bases each). CDR1 SNHLY and CDR2 FYNNEI come from the germline V gene. The CDR3 sequence is 15 residues long. The CDR3, as DNA: TGTGCCAGCAGAGAAGGGGGGAGCGGGTACAATGAGCAGTTCTTC. It specifies CASREGGSGYNEQFF.

The sample holds a few counts of this clone. V is TRBV29-1 and J is TRBJ1-2; D is undetermined. The germline V gene has CDR1 SQVTM and CDR2 ANQGSEA. This CDR3 has 14 residues. V was shortened by 6 bases and J by 5 bases, with 19 bases between the two germline ends. The CDR3, as DNA: TGCAGCGTGCCCAAGTCCCGGTTGGGTTATGGCTACACCTTC. Protein sequence: CSVPKSRLGYGYTF.

V is TRBV21-1 and J is TRBJ2-5; the D call TRBD1 from the table was never checked on the DNA. TRBV21-1 is a pseudogene segment. There are 15 residues in the CDR3. The CDR3 spells CASNLGQGGRETQYF. The CDR3 bases are TGTGCCAGCAACCTAGGACAGGGCGGGAGAGAGACCCAGTACTTC.

This sequence joins TRBV6-5 and TRBJ1-6; no clear D. The CDR3 totals 15 residues. The germline V gene encodes CDR1 MNHEY and CDR2 SVGAGI. Deletions cut 2 bases from V and 9 bases from J, with 14 bases between. CDR3 nucleotide sequence: TGTGCCAGCAGTTACCGAAACTCGAACCGTTCACCCCTCCACTTT. Residues: CASSYRNSNRSPLHF.

The rearrangement uses TRBV7-9 and TRBJ2-7, with no clear D. The CDR3 sequence is 15 residues long. In germline, CDR1 is SEHNR, CDR2 FQNEAQ (reference sequence). V lost 1 base and J 0 bases, leaving 10 bases between the germline ends. The CDR3 nucleotides read TGTGCCAGCAGCTTAGAGCAGGTCCTCTCCTACGAGCAGTACTTC. Protein product: CASSLEQVLSYEQYF.

Comments on this clone: This same CDR3 is encoded by further DNA sequences in the sample. The CDR3 DNA follows: TGTGCCAGCAGCCTCAGGGAGATGCATGAAAAACTGTTTTTT. Translation: CASSLREMHEKLFF. This chain links TRBV28 with TRBJ1-4; tentatively, D is TRBD1 (5 bases). Per germline, CDR1 MDHEN and CDR2 SYDVKM. This CDR3 comprises 14 residues. Trimming left V 6 bases short and J 6 bases short, with 14 bases between.

The CDR3 coding sequence is TGTGCCAGTAAGGGACTAGCGGGGGGGGAAGAGCAGTTCTTC. This codes for CASKGLAGGEEQFF. This chain uses TRBV19 with TRBJ2-1; 16 bases align to TRBD2. Germline V lookup: CDR1 LNHDA, CDR2 SQIVND (reference sequence). J was trimmed by 10 bases and V by 7 bases; bases with no gene match: 4. This CDR3 comprises 14 residues.

The chain recombines TRBV7-2 with TRBJ1-6; 7 nucleotides match TRBD1. The V segment lost 10 bases and the J segment 6 bases; nucleotides outside the gene matches: 6. CDR3 length equals 13 residues. The germline V gene has CDR1 SGHTA and CDR2 FQGNSA. CDR3 sequence: CAIPGQINSPLHF. CDR3 coding DNA: TGTGCCATCCCGGGACAGATTAATTCACCCCTCCACTTT.

The CDR3 DNA follows: TGTGCCAGCAGCATAGACAGGGGGCGCGACTATGGCTACACCTTC. Its translation: CASSIDRGRDYGYTF. J is TRBJ1-2 and V is TRBV7-2, with TRBD1 identical over 10 bases. V shed 5 bases and J 3 bases; nucleotides not matched to a gene: 6. CDR3 length: 15 amino acids. From germline, CDR1 is SGHTA and CDR2 FQGNSA.

The chain links TRBV20-1 to TRBJ1-2; weak D call: TRBD1 (5 bases). Between the trimmed V and J ends, which lost 1 base and 5 bases, there was a span of 5 bases. Germline V CDR1 and CDR2: DFQATT, SNEGSKA (reference sequence). This CDR3 contains 11 residues. This CDR3 reads CSARAGYGYTF. CDR3 DNA: TGCAGTGCTAGAGCAGGGTATGGCTACACCTTC.

The V gene is TRBV19, the J gene TRBJ1-2; 7 bases match TRBD1. The CDR3 length is 14 residues. J lost 0 bases, V lost 8 bases, and 6 bases had no gene match. Germline CDR1 reads LNHDA; CDR2 reads SQIVND (reference sequence). The CDR3 reads CASHDRAANYGYTF. The CDR3 nucleotides read TGTGCCAGTCATGACAGGGCAGCTAACTATGGCTACACCTTC. The variable domain in full, completed from reference TRBV19 and TRBJ1-2, reads DGGITQSPKYLFRKEGQNVTLSCEQNLNHDAMYWYRQDPGQGLRLIYYSQIVNDFQKGDIAEGYSVSREKKESFPLTVTSAQKNPTAFYLCASHDRAANYGYTFGSGTRLTVV.

The CDR3 spells CASSPRRTLQNNSPLHF. The CDR3 region has the DNA TGTGCCAGCAGCCCACGTCGGACGCTGCAGAATAATTCACCCCTCCACTTT. The rearrangement links TRBV28 to TRBJ1-6, with D uncertain. The CDR3 covers 17 residues. Germline V CDR1 and CDR2: MDHEN, SYDVKM. V lost 6 bases and J lost 5, with 20 bases in between.

The CDR3 spells CASSKRGGVYNEQFF. In DNA form, the CDR3 reads TGCGCCAGCAGCAAGCGGGGGGGCGTCTACAATGAGCAGTTCTTC. The chain couples TRBV5-1 to TRBJ2-1; 10 bases are shared with TRBD2. J was trimmed by 3 bases and V by 4 bases; bases with no gene match: 4. The CDR3 is 15 amino acids. CDR1 is SGHRS and CDR2 is YFSETQ in the germline V gene.

This chain connects TRBV27 to TRBJ1-5; no definite D call. Germline CDR1 and CDR2: MNHEY and SMNVEV (reference sequence). The CDR3 sequence is 11 residues long. V was trimmed by 7 bases and J by 8 bases, leaving 9 bases between them. CDR3 sequence (DNA): TGTGCCAGCAATAAGAACAAGCCCCAGCATTTT. Residues: CASNKNKPQHF.

The genes are TRBV15 and TRBJ2-1, with TRBD2 identical over 9 bases. Trimming at V came to 0 bases and at J to 4 bases, leaving 4 bases not matched to a gene. The CDR3 runs 16 residues. Germline V lookup: CDR1 LNHNV, CDR2 YYDKDF (reference sequence). CDR3 sequence reads: CATSRDRSGGYNEQFF. In DNA, the CDR3 is TGTGCCACCAGCAGAGATCGGAGCGGGGGGTACAATGAGCAGTTCTTC.

This chain joins TRBV28 and TRBJ1-5; D unresolved. The CDR3 loop spans 17 amino acids. The V end lost 2 bases, the J end lost 0 bases, and 14 bases lay between the germline ends. Germline loops: CDR1 MDHEN, CDR2 SYDVKM. CDR3 sequence reads: CASSLPPGKYSNQPQHF. For the CDR3, the DNA is TGTGCCAGCAGTTTACCCCCAGGAAAATATAGCAATCAGCCCCAGCATTTT.

The V call is TRBV5-1, the J call TRBJ2-7; D remains ambiguous. CDR3 length: 14 amino acids. The V gene's germline CDR1 is SGHRS and CDR2 YFSETQ. Trimming pared 4 bases from V and 0 bases from J, leaving 11 bases between. The DNA for the CDR3 is TGCGCCAGCAGCGGTTCTGCTTCCTCCTACGAGCAGTACTTC. Amino acid sequence: CASSGSASSYEQYF.

The gene calls are TRBV6-5 and TRBJ1-1, with D perhaps matching TRBD1 (5 bases). CDR3 length equals 15 residues. V dropped 5 bases and J dropped 1 base, with 14 bases sitting between them. The V gene's germline CDR1 is MNHEY and CDR2 SVGAGI. CDR3 bases: TGTGCCAGCAGTAGCGCCCAGGGATCGAACACTGAAGCTTTCTTT. It specifies CASSSAQGSNTEAFF.

The chain joins TRBV6-4 to TRBJ1-2; 11 positions agree with TRBD1. V shed 3 bases, J shed 8 bases, and the junction held 11 bases outside the gene matches. The CDR3 is 16 amino acids. CDR1 is MRHNA, CDR2 SNTAGT, per germline. The CDR3 here is CASSDYPDRGRGGYTF. In nucleotides, the CDR3 is TGTGCCAGCAGTGATTATCCGGACAGGGGGCGAGGCGGCTACACCTTC.

This rearrangement joins TRBV10-1 to TRBJ2-7, with TRBD1 matching over 8 bases. CDR1 and CDR2 from the germline V gene are WNHNN and SYGVQD (reference sequence). Trimming cost V 5 bases and J 3 bases; bases outside gene matches: 6. The CDR3 extends over 14 amino acids. Here the CDR3 reads CASSPPDRVYEQYF. The CDR3, as DNA: TGCGCCAGCAGTCCCCCGGACAGGGTCTACGAGCAGTACTTC.

This chain connects TRBV19 to TRBJ1-1; D remains ambiguous. The germline gives CDR1 LNHDA, CDR2 SQIVND (reference sequence). This CDR3 has 14 residues. The V end was cut by 8 bases, the J end by 2 bases, with 15 bases between. The CDR3 DNA sequence: TGTGCCAGTCGGGGTGGACTCCTAAACACTGAAGCTTTCTTT. This translates into CASRGGLLNTEAFF.

The chain has TRBV28 and TRBJ2-6; 10 nucleotides line up with TRBD1. CDR1 and CDR2 (germline): MDHEN, SYDVKM. With 6 bases clipped from V and 0 bases from J, the junction kept 20 bases outside the gene matches. The CDR3 has 22 residues. CDR3 sequence reads: CASRSSSGQGSPTGSGANVLTF. CDR3 DNA: TGTGCCAGCAGATCATCTTCGGGACAGGGGTCCCCTACCGGCTCTGGGGCCAACGTCCTGACTTTC. The whole variable domain, remainder taken from reference TRBV28 and TRBJ2-6, is DVKVTQSSRYLVKRTGEKVFLECVQDMDHENMFWYRQDPGLGLRLIYFSYDVKMKEKGDIPEGYSVSREKKERFSLILESASTNQTSMYLCASRSSSGQGSPTGSGANVLTFGAGSRLTVL.

The CDR3 region has the DNA TGCGCCAGCAGCCAAGAAGCGGGGGGCTGGGGTGAAAAACTGTTTTTT. Protein: CASSQEAGGWGEKLFF. This chain joins TRBV4-1 and TRBJ1-4; D is possibly TRBD1 (6 bases). The CDR3 has 16 residues. Germline CDR1 and CDR2: MGHRA and YSYEKL. V was trimmed by 0 bases and J by 7 bases, leaving 15 bases between them.